Sequencing of this T cell receptor (beta chain) was carried out in a study of cytomegalovirus exposure and HLA in healthy donors. Vbeta (60) and Jbeta (13) primers were used in the PCR. Clones were read by immunoSEQ multiplex PCR, and TCRdb kept only the in-frame ones, dropping some. The table records 100,000 or so clones, roughly three quarters of them present only once. The sequence came from a man aged 35 to 55 in good health and CMV-seronegative. The sample taken for sequencing was PBMCs.

This CDR3 reads CASSFRGSPLHF. The CDR3 DNA sequence: TGTGCCAGCAGCTTCAGGGGATCACCCCTCCACTTT. The chain employs TRBV7-8 and TRBJ1-6; D is possibly TRBD1 (6 bases). The CDR3 loop spans 12 amino acids. V lost 3 bases and J 10 bases, leaving 7 bases between the germline ends. In germline, CDR1 is SGHVS, CDR2 FQNEAQ.